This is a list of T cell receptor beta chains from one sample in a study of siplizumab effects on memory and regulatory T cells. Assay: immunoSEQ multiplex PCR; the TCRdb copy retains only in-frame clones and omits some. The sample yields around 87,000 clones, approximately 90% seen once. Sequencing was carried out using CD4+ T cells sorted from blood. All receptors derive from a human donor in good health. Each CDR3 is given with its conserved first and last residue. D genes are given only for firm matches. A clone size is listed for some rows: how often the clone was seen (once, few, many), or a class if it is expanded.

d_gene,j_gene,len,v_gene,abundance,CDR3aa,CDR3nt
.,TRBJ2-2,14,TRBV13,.,CASRSRANTGELFF,TGTGCCAGCAGATCGCGGGCAAACACCGGGGAGCTGTTTTTT
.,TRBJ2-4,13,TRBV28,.,CASRSGFKNIQYF,TGTGCCAGCAGAAGCGGGTTCAAAAACATTCAGTACTTC
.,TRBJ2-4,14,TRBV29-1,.,CSAVDRNQKNIQYF,TGCAGCGCTGTCGACAGGAACCAAAAAAACATTCAGTACTTC
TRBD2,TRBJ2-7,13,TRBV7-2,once,CASSLTSAYEQYF,TGTGCCAGCAGCTTAACTAGCGCTTACGAGCAGTACTTC
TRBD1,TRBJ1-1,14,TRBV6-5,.,CASALNRGPSEAFF,TGTGCCAGCGCACTCAACAGGGGGCCTTCTGAAGCTTTCTTT
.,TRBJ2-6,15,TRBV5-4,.,CASSPDSSGANVLTF,TGTGCCAGCAGCCCGGACAGCTCTGGGGCCAACGTCCTGACTTTC
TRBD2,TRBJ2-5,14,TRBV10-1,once,CASSEGGSQETQYF,TGCGCCAGCAGTGAAGGCGGGAGCCAAGAGACCCAGTACTTC
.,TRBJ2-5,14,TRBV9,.,CASSVGSLQETQYF,TGTGCCAGCAGCGTAGGTTCACTCCAAGAGACCCAGTACTTC
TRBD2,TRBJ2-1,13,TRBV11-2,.,CASSPSTSYEQFF,TGTGCCAGCAGCCCTTCGACTAGCTATGAGCAGTTCTTC
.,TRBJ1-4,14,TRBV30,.,CAWTGLATNEKLFF,TGTGCCTGGACAGGGTTAGCAACTAATGAAAAACTGTTTTTT
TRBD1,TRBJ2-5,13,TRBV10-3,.,CATERDSGRTQYF,TGTGCCACGGAAAGGGACAGTGGTAGGACCCAGTACTTC
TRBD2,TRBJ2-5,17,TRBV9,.,CASSVGLAGAMGETQYF,TGTGCCAGCAGCGTCGGACTAGCGGGAGCCATGGGGGAGACCCAGTACTTC
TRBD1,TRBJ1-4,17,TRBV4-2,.,CASSQDHRGTVGEKLFF,TGTGCCAGCAGCCAAGATCACAGGGGGACTGTTGGTGAAAAACTGTTTTTT
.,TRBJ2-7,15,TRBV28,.,CASSLLGGQAYEQYF,TGTGCCAGCAGTTTACTAGGCGGACAAGCCTACGAGCAGTACTTC
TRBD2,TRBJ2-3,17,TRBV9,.,CASSVAGTSGSGDTQYF,TGTGCCAGCAGCGTAGCCGGGACTAGCGGGAGTGGAGATACGCAGTATTTT
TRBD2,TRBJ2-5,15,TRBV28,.,CASLLAGGGEETQYF,TGTGCCAGCCTACTAGCGGGAGGAGGAGAAGAGACCCAGTACTTC
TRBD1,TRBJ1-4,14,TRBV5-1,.,CASSPGRGNEKLFF,TGCGCCAGCAGCCCGGGCAGGGGGAATGAAAAACTGTTTTTT
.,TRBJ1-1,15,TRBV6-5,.,CASSYSGPTNTEAFF,TGTGCCAGCAGTTATTCGGGACCCACGAACACTGAAGCTTTCTTT
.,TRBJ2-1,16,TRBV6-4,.,CASSDSPRGSYNEQFF,TGTGCCAGCAGTGACTCTCCTAGGGGGTCCTACAATGAGCAGTTCTTC
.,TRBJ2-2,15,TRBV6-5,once,CASSYSGTATGELFF,TGTGCCAGCAGTTACTCCGGGACTGCCACCGGGGAGCTGTTTTTT
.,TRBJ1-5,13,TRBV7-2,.,CASSFGTNQPQHF,TGTGCCAGCAGCTTTGGAACCAATCAGCCCCAGCATTTT
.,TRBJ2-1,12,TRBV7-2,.,CASTRGYNEQFF,TGTGCCAGCACCCGGGGTTACAATGAGCAGTTCTTC
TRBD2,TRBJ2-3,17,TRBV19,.,CASSGRTSGRFTDTQYF,TGTGCCAGTAGTGGGAGGACTAGCGGGAGGTTCACAGATACGCAGTATTTT
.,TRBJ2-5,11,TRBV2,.,CASRWRETQYF,TGTGCCAGCCGTTGGAGGGAGACCCAGTACTTC
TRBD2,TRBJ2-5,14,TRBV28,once,CASSQGGSEETQYF,TGTGCCAGCTCGCAGGGAGGGAGTGAAGAGACCCAGTACTTC
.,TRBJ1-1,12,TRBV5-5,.,CASSLTNAEAFF,TGTGCCAGCAGCCTGACGAACGCTGAAGCTTTCTTT
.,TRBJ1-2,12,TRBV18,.,CASSRRNNGGTF,TGTGCCAGCTCCCGGAGAAACAATGGCGGCACCTTC
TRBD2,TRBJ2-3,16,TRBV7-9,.,CASSLLLAGPTDTQYF,TGTGCCAGCAGCTTACTGCTAGCGGGCCCCACAGATACGCAGTATTTT
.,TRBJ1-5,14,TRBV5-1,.,CASSAFTGGQPQHF,TGCGCCAGCAGCGCGTTCACGGGCGGTCAGCCCCAGCATTTT
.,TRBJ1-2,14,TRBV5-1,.,CASSWTGPEGGYTF,TGCGCCAGCAGCTGGACGGGACCGGAGGGTGGCTACACCTTC
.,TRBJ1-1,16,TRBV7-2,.,CASGTRFTLMNTEAFF,TGTGCCAGCGGTACGCGTTTTACTCTAATGAACACTGAAGCTTTCTTT
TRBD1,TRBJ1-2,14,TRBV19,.,CASSTRTGIKGYTF,TGTGCCAGTAGTACCCGGACAGGGATCAAGGGCTACACCTTC
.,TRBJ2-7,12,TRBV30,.,CAHSRGSYEQYF,TGTGCACACAGCCGTGGGTCCTACGAGCAGTACTTC
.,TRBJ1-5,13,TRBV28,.,CASSLSLDQPQHF,TGTGCCAGCAGTTTATCCCTCGATCAGCCCCAGCATTTT
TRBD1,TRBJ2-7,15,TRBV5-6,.,CASSLEFGTGYEQYF,TGTGCCAGCAGCTTGGAGTTTGGGACAGGGTACGAGCAGTACTTC
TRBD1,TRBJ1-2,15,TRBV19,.,CASSPTGLRFMGYTF,TGTGCCAGTAGCCCGACAGGGTTAAGATTTATGGGCTACACCTTC
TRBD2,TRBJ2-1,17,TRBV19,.,CASSITSGRAFRNEQFF,TGTGCCAGTAGTATAACTAGCGGGAGGGCCTTCAGGAATGAGCAGTTCTTC
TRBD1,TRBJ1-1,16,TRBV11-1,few,CASSLRGGDRNTEAFF,TGTGCCAGCAGCTTAAGGGGAGGGGACAGGAACACTGAAGCTTTCTTT
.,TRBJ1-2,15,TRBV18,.,CASSPPRVTNYGYTF,TGTGCCAGCTCACCACCGAGGGTCACTAACTATGGCTACACCTTC
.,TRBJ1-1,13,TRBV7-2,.,CASSLGTTWRAFF,TGTGCCAGCAGCTTAGGAACAACATGGAGAGCTTTCTTT
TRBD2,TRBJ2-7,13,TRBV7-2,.,CASSVGGSHEQYF,TGTGCCAGCAGCGTAGGCGGGAGTCACGAGCAGTACTTC
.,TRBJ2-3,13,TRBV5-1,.,CASSPYTTDTQYF,TGCGCCAGCAGCCCCTACACCACAGATACGCAGTATTTT
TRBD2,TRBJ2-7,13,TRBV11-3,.,CASSLRGAYEQYF,TGTGCCAGCAGCTTACGGGGGGCCTACGAGCAGTACTTC
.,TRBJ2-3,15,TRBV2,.,CASRLAGAGTDTQYF,TGTGCCAGCAGATTAGCAGGAGCTGGAACAGATACGCAGTATTTT
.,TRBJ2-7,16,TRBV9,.,CASSGERPTGTYEQYF,TGTGCCAGCAGCGGAGAGCGGCCCACAGGGACCTACGAGCAGTACTTC
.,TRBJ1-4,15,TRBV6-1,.,CASTSRAGSREKLFF,TGTGCCAGCACAAGTAGGGCCGGGTCGAGAGAAAAACTGTTTTTT
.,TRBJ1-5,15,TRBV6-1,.,CASSETGARNQPQHF,TGTGCCAGCAGTGAGACAGGTGCCCGCAATCAGCCCCAGCATTTT
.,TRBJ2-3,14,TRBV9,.,CASSVNRGGDTQYF,TGTGCCAGCAGCGTAAACAGGGGAGGAGATACGCAGTATTTT
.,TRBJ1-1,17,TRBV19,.,CASSILVVSRGNTEAFF,TGTGCCAGTAGTATATTGGTCGTCTCAAGGGGGAACACTGAAGCTTTCTTT
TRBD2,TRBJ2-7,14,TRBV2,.,CASKSGTQRYEQYF,TGTGCCAGCAAGAGCGGGACCCAGAGGTACGAGCAGTACTTC
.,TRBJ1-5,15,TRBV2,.,CASSEHGSSNQPQHF,TGTGCCAGCAGTGAACATGGCAGCTCCAATCAGCCCCAGCATTTT
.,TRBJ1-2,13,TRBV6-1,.,CASSVDGNYGYTF,TGTGCCAGCAGTGTTGACGGTAACTATGGCTACACCTTC
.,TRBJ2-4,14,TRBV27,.,CASRNRDSRNIQYF,TGTGCCAGCAGAAATCGGGACTCCCGGAACATTCAGTACTTC
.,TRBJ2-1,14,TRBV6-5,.,CASRRSRSPNEQFF,TGTGCCAGCAGGAGGAGCCGAAGCCCCAATGAGCAGTTCTTC
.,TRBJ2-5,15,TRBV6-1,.,CAILRSGARQETQYF,TGTGCCATTCTAAGGTCGGGGGCCCGCCAAGAGACCCAGTACTTC
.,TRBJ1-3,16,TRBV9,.,CASSVAPGNSGNTIYF,TGTGCCAGCAGCGTAGCCCCCGGGAACTCTGGAAACACCATATATTTT
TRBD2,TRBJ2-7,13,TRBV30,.,CAWSVRTSHEQYF,TGTGCCTGGAGTGTACGGACTAGCCACGAGCAGTACTTC
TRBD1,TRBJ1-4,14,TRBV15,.,CATSRTGEVEKLFF,TGTGCCACCAGCCGGACAGGGGAGGTTGAAAAACTGTTTTTT
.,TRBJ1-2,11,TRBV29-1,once,CSVEGGFGYTF,TGCAGCGTTGAGGGGGGATTTGGCTACACCTTC
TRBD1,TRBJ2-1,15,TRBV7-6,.,CASSSGTGVRNEQFF,TGTGCCAGCAGCTCCGGGACAGGGGTACGTAATGAGCAGTTCTTC